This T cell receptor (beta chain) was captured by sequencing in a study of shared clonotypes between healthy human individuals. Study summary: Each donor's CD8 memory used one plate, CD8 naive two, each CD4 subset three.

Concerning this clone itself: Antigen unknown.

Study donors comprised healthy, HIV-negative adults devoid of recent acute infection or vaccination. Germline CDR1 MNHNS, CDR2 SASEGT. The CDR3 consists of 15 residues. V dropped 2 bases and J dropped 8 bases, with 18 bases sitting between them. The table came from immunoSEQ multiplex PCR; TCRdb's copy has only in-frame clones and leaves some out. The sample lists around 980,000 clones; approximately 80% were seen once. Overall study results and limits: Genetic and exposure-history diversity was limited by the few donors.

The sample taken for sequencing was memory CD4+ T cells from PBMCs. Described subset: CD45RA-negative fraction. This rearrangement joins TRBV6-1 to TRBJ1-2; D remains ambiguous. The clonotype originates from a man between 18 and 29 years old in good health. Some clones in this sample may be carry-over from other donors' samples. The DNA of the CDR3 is TGTGCCAGCAGTGAATGGGAAGGGCCCCCTCGGGGCTACACCTTC. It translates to CASSEWEGPPRGYTF.